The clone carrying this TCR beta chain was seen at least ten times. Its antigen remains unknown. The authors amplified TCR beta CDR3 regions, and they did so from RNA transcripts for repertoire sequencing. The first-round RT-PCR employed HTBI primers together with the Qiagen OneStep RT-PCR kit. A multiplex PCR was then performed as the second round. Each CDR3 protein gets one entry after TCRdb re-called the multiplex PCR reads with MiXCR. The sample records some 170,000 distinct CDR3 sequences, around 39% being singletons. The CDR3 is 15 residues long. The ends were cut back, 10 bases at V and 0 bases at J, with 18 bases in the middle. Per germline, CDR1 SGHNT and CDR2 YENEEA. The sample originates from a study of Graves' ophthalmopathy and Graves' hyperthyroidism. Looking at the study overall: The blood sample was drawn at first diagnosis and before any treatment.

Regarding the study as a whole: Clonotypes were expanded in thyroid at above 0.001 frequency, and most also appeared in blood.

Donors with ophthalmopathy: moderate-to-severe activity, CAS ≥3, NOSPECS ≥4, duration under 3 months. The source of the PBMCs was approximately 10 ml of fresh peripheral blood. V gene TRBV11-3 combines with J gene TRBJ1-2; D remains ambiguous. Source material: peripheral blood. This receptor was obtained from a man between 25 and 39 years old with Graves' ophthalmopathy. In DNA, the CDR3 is TGTGCCACCGCGGACGGATCAAGAGCTAACTATGGCTACACCTTC. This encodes CATADGSRANYGYTF. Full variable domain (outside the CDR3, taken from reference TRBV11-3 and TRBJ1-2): EAGVVQSPRYKIIEKKQPVAFWCNPISGHNTLYWYLQNLGQGPELLIRYENEEAVDDSQLPKDRFSAERLKGVDSTLKIQPAELGDSAVYLCATADGSRANYGYTFGSGTRLTVV.